The TCR beta chain under discussion was sequenced for a study of shared clonotypes between healthy human individuals. This CDR3 is 14 amino acids long. Deletions cut 4 bases from V and 0 bases from J, with 9 bases between. Per germline, CDR1 ENHRY and CDR2 SYGVKD. Study outcomes and limitations: Lower generation probabilities were found for non-shared clonotypes than for those shared by all four donors. Since donors were few, the genetic and exposure-history diversity represented was limited.

In the study's own analysis: For the immunoSEQ data, sequences were junction-only without quality scores, so filtering differed. Generated by immunoSEQ multiplex PCR, the TCRdb table keeps only in-frame clones and is missing some. Clonal size and the V and J genes are those of that table, whereas D and trimming came from the DNA. The repertoire consists of about 800,000 clones, with approximately 97% occurring once and the leading ten covering approximately 0.2%. Positive CCR7 selection of CD45RO-negative cells yielded the naive CD8 cells, and terminally differentiated effector memory CD45RA+ cells were excluded. With regard to this clone: The target antigen is unknown.

The chain is built from TRBV10-3 and TRBJ1-1, with D uncertain. The receptor was isolated from a man aged 30 to 39 in good health. Input material: naive CD8+ T cells sorted from blood. The CDR3 here is CAISGHDMNTEAFF. The CDR3 nucleotides read TGTGCCATCAGTGGACACGACATGAACACTGAAGCTTTCTTT.